A selection of T cell receptor beta chains follows, all from one sample in a study of Ad26.COV2.S vaccination and SARS-CoV-2 variants. Assay: immunoSEQ multiplex PCR; the TCRdb copy retains only in-frame clones and omits some. Counted here are more than 300,000 clones, 75% to 90% occurring once; the ten biggest clones make up around 10%. Sequencing was performed on peripheral blood, taken in a trial of Ad26.COV2.S vaccine versus placebo. These receptors were taken from a person aged 18-65 years who received the Ad26.COV2.S COVID-19 vaccine or a placebo. The CDR3 runs from the conserved cysteine through the conserved F or W. D genes are given only for firm matches. Size is stated for part of the rows, as once, few or many counts, or as a class when the clone is expanded.

NA 15 once TRBJ2-3 TRBV3-1/TRBV3-2 CASSPGTLSTDTQYF TGTGCCAGCAGCCCCGGGACTTTAAGCACAGATACGCAGTATTTT
TRBD1 13 NA TRBJ1-2 TRBV2 CASSVDRSYGYTF TGTGCCAGCAGTGTGGACAGGAGCTATGGCTACACCTTC
NA 14 NA TRBJ1-1 TRBV11-1 CASSLKSRRTEAFF TGTGCCAGCAGCTTAAAATCGAGGCGGACTGAAGCTTTCTTT
NA 12 NA TRBJ1-1 TRBV7-9 CASSYMNTEAFF TGTGCCAGCAGCTACATGAACACTGAAGCTTTCTTT
NA 17 NA TRBJ1-1 TRBV14 CASSLRLGLDQNTEAFF TGTGCCAGCAGCCTGAGGCTCGGCCTTGACCAGAACACTGAAGCTTTCTTT
TRBD1 15 NA TRBJ1-3 TRBV6-5 CASMTGVYSGNTIYF TGTGCCAGCATGACAGGGGTCTACTCTGGAAACACCATATATTTT
NA 15 NA TRBJ1-1 TRBV6-5 CASSPRGTLNTEAFF TGTGCCAGCAGTCCCCGAGGGACCTTGAACACTGAAGCTTTCTTT
TRBD1 16 NA TRBJ2-5 TRBV4-1 CASSRTGQGNQETQYF TGCGCCAGCAGCCGCACGGGACAGGGAAACCAAGAGACCCAGTACTTC
NA 14 NA TRBJ1-5 TRBV27 CASSSHRVGQPQHF TGTGCCAGCAGTTCGCACAGGGTTGGACAGCCCCAGCATTTT
TRBD1 16 NA TRBJ2-7 TRBV28 CASSSRLGTGGYEQYF TGTGCCAGCAGTTCACGCCTTGGGACAGGAGGGTACGAGCAGTACTTC
NA 15 once TRBJ2-1 TRBV28 CASSSVTSTYNEQFF TGTGCCAGCAGTTCTGTAACTAGTACCTACAATGAGCAGTTCTTC
NA 13 NA TRBJ1-5 TRBV6-1 CASSEGEDQPQHF TGTGCCAGCAGTGAAGGGGAGGATCAGCCCCAGCATTTT
NA 15 NA TRBJ1-2 TRBV6-2/TRBV6-3 CASSYAIRRGGGYTF TGTGCCAGCAGTTACGCTATCCGGAGAGGAGGTGGCTACACCTTC
NA 14 NA TRBJ1-6 TRBV5-4 CASSLGVADSPLHF TGTGCCAGCAGCTTGGGGGTCGCTGATTCACCCCTCCACTTT
NA 16 NA TRBJ1-3 TRBV3-1/TRBV3-2 CASSQATTYSGNTIYF TGTGCCAGCAGCCAAGCGACGACTTATTCTGGAAACACCATATATTTT
NA 16 NA TRBJ1-1 TRBV7-9 CASSLVVGPKNTEAFF TGTGCCAGCAGCTTAGTGGTCGGGCCTAAGAACACTGAAGCTTTCTTT
NA 10 NA TRBJ2-7 TRBV7-9 CASILYEQYF TGTGCCAGCATTTTGTACGAGCAGTACTTC
TRBD1 15 NA TRBJ1-2 TRBV7-2 CASSLLGGTGYGYTF TGTGCCAGCAGCTTACTCGGGGGGACAGGCTATGGCTACACCTTC
TRBD1 13 few TRBJ2-5 TRBV7-2 CASSSTGLETQYF TGTGCCAGCAGCTCGACAGGGCTGGAGACCCAGTACTTC
TRBD2 16 once TRBJ2-1 TRBV5-1 CASSSNPGLAGVEQFF TGCGCCAGCAGCTCGAATCCGGGACTAGCGGGAGTTGAGCAGTTCTTC
NA 12 NA TRBJ2-4 TRBV4-1 CASSPLGNEQYF TGCGCCAGCAGCCCACTAGGGAATGAACAGTACTTC
NA 13 NA TRBJ1-1 TRBV27 CASSHRANTEAFF TGTGCCAGCAGCCACCGGGCGAACACTGAAGCTTTCTTT